The present entry profiles one T cell receptor beta chain with its context. No antigen is known for it. This sample was included in a study of CD8+CD57+ T cells in acquired aplastic anemia. Study summary: Sorted CD4+ and CD8+ cells gave an average of 3.2 ug of DNA.

The TCR beta profiling, which covered VDJ combination and CDR3 sequence, was carried out using genomic DNA as the template. TCRdb processed the reads anew with MiXCR; each CDR3 protein has one entry. The table includes approximately 300,000 distinct CDR3 sequences, roughly 61% detected once. Patients picked for sequencing had shown CD8+CD57+ cell expansion detected by flow cytometry. This CDR3 region has 15 residues. Looked up from germline, CDR1 is SEHNR and CDR2 is FQNEAQ (reference sequence). Trimming cost V 9 bases and J 7 bases, with 24 bases left between them. General study findings and limits: Patients were compared with controls for CD8+ Simpson's diversity, and no significant difference emerged.

The sequence derives from a human donor with aplastic anemia. The chain combines TRBV7-9 with TRBJ1-1; a possible D gene is TRBD1 (5 bases). Sequenced material: sorted CD4+, CD8+, or CD8+CD57+ T cells (not recorded which) from PBMCs. CDR3 residues: CARTVAAWGPDEAFF. CDR3 nucleotide sequence: TGTGCCAGAACCGTGGCGGCCTGGGGACCAGATGAAGCTTTCTTT.